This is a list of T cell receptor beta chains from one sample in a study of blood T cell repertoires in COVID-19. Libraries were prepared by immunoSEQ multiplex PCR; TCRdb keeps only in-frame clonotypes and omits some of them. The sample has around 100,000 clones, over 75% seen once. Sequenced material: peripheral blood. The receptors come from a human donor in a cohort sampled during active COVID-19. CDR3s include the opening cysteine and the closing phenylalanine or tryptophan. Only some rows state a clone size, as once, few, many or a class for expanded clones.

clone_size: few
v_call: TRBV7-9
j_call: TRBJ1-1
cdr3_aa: CASSLNAGTEAFF

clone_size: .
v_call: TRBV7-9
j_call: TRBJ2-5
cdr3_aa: CASSLNRGSGETQYF

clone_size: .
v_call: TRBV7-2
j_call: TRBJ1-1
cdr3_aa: CASSSTGTGKGRVEAFF

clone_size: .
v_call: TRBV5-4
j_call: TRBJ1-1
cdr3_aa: CASSSGGFEAFF

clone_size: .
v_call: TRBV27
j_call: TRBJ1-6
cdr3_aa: CASSLLGQEYNSPLHF

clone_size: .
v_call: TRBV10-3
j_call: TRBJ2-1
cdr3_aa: CAIRTSSGPYNEQFF

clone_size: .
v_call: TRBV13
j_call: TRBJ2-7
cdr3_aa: CASSLEAAGPSYEQYF

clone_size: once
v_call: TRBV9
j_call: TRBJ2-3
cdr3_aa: CASSDQQGTDTQYF

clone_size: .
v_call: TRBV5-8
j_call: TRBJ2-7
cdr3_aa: CASSPPPGTGVHEQYF

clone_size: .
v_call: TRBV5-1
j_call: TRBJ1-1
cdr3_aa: CASSVGTPNTEAFF

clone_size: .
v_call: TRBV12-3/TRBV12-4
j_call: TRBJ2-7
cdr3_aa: CASGQGIPYEQYF

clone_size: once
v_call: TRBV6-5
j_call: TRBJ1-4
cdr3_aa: CASSERTGGGKLFF

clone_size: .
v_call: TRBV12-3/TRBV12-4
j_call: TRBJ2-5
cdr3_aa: CASTPSYQETQYF

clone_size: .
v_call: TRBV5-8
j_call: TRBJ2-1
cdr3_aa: CASSNPIGTSGAPGQFF

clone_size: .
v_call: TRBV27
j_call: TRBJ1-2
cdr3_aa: CASSSRGRGYGYTF

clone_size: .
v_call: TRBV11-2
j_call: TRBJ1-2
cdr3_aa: CASSGQGDGYTF

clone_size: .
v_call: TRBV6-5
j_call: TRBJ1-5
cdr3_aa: CASSYSWTGNQPQHF

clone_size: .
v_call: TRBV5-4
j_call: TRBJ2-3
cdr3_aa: CASSEPGLDITDTQYF

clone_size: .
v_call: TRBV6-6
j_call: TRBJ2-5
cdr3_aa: CASSSRLGALETQYF

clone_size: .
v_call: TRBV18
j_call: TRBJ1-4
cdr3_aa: CASSPLARGNEKLFF

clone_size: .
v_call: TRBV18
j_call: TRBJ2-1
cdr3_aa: CASSPLNSYNEQFF

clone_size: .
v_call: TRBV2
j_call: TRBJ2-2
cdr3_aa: CASRELQGTGELFF

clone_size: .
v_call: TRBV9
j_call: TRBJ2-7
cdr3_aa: CASSFQGGYEQYF

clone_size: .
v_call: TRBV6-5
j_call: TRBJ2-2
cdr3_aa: CASSSSPTNTGELFF

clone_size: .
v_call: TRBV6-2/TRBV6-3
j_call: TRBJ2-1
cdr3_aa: CASSTLAGGSDEQFF

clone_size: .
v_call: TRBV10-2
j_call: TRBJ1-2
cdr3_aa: CASSAGVDYGYTF

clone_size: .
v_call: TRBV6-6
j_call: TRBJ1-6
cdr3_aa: CASSYSGGDSPLHF

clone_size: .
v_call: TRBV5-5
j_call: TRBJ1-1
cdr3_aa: CASSLHPGGIEAFF

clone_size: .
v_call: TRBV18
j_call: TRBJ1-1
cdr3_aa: CANQQGMNTEAFF

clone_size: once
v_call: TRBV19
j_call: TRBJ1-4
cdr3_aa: CASSSLTDYATNEKLFF

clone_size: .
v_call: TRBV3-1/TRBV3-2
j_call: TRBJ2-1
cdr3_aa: CASSSGLAGAIGNEQFF

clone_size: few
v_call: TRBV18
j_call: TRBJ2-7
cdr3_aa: CASSPPTGVEQYF

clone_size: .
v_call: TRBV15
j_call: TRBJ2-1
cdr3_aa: CATSRELAVYNEQFF

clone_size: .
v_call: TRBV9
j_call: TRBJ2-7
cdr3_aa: CASSAHSGRAPYEQYF

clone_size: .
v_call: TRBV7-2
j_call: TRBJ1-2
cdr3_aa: CASSLGLDYGYTF

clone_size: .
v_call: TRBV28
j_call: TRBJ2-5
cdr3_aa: CASSLSRRNQETQYF

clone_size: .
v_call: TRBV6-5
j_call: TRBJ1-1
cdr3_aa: CASSNSQNTEAFF

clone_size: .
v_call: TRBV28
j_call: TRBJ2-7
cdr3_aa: CASSSTGTGVEYEQYF

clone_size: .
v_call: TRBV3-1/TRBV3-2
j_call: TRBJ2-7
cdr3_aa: CASSGQLAAAGEQYF

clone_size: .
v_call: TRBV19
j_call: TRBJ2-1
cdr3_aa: CASSIGASGYNEQFF

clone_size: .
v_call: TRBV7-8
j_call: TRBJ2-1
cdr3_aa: CASSHRGGTYNEQFF

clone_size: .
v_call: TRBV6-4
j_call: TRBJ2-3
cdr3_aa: CASSDEGRSTDTQYF

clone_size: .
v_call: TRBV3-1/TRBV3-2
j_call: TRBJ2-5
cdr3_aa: CASSPSGREETQYF

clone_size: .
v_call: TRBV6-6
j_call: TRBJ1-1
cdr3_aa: CASSPLTVTTAMNTEAFF

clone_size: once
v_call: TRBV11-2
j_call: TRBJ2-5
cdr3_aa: CASSYGALYQETQYF

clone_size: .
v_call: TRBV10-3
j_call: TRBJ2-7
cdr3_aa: CASNLGVSGGEQYF